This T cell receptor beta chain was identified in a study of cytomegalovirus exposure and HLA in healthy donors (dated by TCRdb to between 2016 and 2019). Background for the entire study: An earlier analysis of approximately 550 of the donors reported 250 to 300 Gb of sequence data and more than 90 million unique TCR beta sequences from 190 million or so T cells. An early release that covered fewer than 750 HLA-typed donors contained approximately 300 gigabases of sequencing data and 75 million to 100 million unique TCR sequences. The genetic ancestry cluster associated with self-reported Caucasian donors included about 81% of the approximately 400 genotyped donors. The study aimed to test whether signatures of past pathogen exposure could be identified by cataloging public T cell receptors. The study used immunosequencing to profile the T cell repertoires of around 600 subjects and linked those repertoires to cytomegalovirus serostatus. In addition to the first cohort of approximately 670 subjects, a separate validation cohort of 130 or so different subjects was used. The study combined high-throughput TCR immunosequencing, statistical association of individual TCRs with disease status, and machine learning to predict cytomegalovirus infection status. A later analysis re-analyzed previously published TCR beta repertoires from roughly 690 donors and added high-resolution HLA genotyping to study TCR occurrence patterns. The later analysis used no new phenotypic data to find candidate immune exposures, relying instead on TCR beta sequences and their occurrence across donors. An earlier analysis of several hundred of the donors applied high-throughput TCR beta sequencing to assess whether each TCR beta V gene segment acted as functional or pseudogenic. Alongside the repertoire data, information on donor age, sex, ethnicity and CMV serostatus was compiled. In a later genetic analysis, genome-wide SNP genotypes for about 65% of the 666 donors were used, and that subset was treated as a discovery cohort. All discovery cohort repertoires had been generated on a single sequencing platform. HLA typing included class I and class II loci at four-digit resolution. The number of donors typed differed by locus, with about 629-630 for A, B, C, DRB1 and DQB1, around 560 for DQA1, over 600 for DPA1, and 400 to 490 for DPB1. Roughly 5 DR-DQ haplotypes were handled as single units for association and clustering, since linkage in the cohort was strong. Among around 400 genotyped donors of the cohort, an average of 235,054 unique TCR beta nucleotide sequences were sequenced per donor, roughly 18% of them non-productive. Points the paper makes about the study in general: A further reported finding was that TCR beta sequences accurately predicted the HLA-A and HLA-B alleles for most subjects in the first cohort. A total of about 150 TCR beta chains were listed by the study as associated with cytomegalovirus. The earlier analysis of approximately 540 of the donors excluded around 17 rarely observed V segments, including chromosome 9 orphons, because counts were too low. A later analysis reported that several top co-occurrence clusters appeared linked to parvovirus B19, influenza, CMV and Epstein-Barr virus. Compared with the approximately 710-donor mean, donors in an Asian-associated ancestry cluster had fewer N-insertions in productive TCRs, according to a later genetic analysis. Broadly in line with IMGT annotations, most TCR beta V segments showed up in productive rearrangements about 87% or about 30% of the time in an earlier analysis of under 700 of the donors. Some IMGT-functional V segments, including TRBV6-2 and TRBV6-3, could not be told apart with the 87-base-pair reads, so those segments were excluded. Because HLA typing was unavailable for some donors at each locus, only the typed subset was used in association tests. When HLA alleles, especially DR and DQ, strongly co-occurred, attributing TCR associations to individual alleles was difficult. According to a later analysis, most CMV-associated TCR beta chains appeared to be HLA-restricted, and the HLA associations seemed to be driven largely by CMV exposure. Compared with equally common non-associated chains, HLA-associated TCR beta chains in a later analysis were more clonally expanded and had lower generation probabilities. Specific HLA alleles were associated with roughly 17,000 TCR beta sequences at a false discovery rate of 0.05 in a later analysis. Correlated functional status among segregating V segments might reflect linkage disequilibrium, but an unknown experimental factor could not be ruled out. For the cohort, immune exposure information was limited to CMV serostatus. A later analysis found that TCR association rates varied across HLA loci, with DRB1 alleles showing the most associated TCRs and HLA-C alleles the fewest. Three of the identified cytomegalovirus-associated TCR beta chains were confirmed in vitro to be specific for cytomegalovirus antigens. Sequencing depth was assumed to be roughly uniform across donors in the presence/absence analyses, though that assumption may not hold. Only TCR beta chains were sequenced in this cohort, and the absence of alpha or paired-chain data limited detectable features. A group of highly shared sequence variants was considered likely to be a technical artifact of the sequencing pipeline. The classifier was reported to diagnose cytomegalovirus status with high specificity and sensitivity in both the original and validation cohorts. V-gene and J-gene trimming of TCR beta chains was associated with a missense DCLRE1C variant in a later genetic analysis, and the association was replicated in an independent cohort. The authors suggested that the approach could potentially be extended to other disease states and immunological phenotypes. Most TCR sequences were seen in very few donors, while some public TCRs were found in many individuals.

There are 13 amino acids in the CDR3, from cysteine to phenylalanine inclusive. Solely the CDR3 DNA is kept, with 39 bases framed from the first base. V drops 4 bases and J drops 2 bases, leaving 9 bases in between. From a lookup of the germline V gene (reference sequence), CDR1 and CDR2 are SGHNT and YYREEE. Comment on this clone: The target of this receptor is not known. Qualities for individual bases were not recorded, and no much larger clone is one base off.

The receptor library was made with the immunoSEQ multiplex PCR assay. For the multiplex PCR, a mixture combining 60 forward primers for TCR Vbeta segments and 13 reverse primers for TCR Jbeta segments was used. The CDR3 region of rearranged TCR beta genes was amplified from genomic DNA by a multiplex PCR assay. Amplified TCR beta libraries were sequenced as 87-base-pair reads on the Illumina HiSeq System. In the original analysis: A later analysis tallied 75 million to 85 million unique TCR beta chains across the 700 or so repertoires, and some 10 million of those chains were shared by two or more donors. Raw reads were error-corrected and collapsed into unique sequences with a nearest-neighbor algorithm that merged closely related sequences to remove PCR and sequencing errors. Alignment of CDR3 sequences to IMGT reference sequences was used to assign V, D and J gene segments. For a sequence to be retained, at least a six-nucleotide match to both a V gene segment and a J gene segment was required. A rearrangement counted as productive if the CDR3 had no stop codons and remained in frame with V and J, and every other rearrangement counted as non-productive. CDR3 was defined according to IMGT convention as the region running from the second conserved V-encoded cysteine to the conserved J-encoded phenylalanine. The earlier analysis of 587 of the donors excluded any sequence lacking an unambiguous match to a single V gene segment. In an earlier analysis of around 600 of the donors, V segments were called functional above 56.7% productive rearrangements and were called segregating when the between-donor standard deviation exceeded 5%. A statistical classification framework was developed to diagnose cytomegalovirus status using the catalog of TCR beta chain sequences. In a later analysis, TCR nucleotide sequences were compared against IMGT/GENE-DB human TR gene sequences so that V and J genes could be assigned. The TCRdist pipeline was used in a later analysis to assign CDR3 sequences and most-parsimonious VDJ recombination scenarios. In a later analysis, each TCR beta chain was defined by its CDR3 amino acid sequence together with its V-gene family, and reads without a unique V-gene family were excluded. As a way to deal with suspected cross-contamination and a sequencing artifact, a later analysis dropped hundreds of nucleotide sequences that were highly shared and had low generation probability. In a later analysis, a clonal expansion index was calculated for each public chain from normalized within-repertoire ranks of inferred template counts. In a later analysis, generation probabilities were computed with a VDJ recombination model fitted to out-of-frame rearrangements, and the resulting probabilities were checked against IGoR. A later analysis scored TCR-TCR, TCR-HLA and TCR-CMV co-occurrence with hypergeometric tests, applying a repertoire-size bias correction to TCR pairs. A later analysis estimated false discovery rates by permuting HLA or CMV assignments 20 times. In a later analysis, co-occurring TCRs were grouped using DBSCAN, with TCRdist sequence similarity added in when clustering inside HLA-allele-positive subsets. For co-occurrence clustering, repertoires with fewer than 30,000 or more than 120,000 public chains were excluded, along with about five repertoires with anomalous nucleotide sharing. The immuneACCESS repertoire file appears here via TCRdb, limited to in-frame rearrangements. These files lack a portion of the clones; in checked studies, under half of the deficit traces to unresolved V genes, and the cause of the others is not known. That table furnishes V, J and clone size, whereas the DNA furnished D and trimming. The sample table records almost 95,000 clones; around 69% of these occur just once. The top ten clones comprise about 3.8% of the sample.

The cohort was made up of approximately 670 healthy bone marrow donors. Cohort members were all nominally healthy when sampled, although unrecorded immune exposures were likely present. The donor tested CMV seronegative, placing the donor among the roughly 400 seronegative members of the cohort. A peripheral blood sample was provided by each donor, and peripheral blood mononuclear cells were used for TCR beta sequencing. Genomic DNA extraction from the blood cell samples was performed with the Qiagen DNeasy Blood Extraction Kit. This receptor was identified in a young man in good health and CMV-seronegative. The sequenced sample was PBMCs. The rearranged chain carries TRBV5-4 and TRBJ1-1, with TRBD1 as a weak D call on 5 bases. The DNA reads TGTGCCAGCAGCATAGACAGCAACACTGAAGCTTTCTTT. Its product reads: CASSIDSNTEAFF. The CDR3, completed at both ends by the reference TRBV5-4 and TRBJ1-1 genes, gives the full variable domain ETGVTQSPTHLIKTRGQQVTLRCSSQSGHNTVSWYQQALGQGPQFIFQYYREEENGRGNFPPRFSGLQFPNYSSELNVNALELDDSALYLCASSIDSNTEAFFGQGTRLTVV.